Each of the 27 T cell receptor beta chains below was sequenced from the same sample in a study of blood T cells in healthy people across ages. The use of a sample-barcoded 5' primer and a J-beta primer mix characterized a second PCR of about 7 to 12 cycles. TCRdb independently ran MiXCR on the 5' RACE reads; one entry per CDR3 protein. The sample includes around 940,000 distinct CDR3 sequences, 51% of them seen just once. The source material was blood. These receptors came from a woman between 55 and 75 years old in good health.

This rearrangement joins TRBV14 to TRBJ1-4; tentative D call: TRBD1 (5 bases). This CDR3 has 15 residues. Germline loops: CDR1 SGHDN, CDR2 FVKESK. The V and J ends lost 1 base and 7 bases respectively, with 13 bases between them. As DNA, the CDR3 is TGTGCCAGCAGCCAAGTCCGGGGGAGTGGTGAAAAACTGTTTTTT. Residues: CASSQVRGSGEKLFF.

This clonotype appeared a few times. This chain uses TRBV4-2 with TRBJ2-1, with 11 bases that match TRBD2. The CDR3 length is 17 residues. Germline V CDR1 and CDR2: LGHNA, YNFKEQ. With V trimmed by 6 bases and J by 8 bases, 15 bases remained unmatched. CDR3 DNA sequence: TGTGCCAGCAGTCAGGACCCCGGGACTAGCGGCCTCTATGAGCAGTTCTTC. Translated, it gives CASSQDPGTSGLYEQFF.

This clonotype was observed a handful of times. The chain is built from TRBV4-3 and TRBJ1-1, with a weak D call TRBD1 (5 bases). This CDR3 comprises 15 residues. V lost 1 base, J lost 3 bases, and 12 bases lay in between. The germline CDR1 and CDR2 sequences are LGHNA and YSLEER. The CDR3 spells CASSQVGQEYTEAFF. The CDR3 nucleotides read TGCGCCAGCAGCCAAGTGGGGCAGGAATACACTGAAGCTTTCTTT.

The chain employs TRBV6-1 and TRBJ2-3; 11 positions agree with TRBD2. This CDR3 is built from 16 residues. The V gene end was trimmed by 5 bases and the J gene end by 6 bases; junction bases not matched to a gene: 10. Germline loops: CDR1 MNHNS, CDR2 SASEGT. CDR3 nucleotides: TGTGCCAGCAGTCAGCGTAGCGGGAGGGCCCTTGATACGCAGTATTTT. It specifies CASSQRSGRALDTQYF.

The chain combines TRBV29-1 with TRBJ2-2, with D possibly TRBD1 on 6 matching bases. CDR1 is SQVTM and CDR2 is ANQGSEA in the germline V gene. This CDR3 comprises 14 residues. V was trimmed by 0 bases and J by 4 bases, leaving 9 bases between them. CDR3 coding DNA: TGCAGCGTTGAAGAGGGGGCCATCACCGGGGAGCTGTTTTTT. It codes for CSVEEGAITGELFF.

The chain carries TRBV7-2 and TRBJ2-1; 8 nucleotides agree with TRBD1. Germline CDR1 reads SGHTA; CDR2 reads FQGNSA. The junction had 17 bases not matched to a gene; V was cut back by 4 bases and J by 9 bases. This CDR3 contains 17 residues. The CDR3 sequence: CASSSKLGQGLASEQFF. CDR3 DNA: TGTGCCAGCAGCTCGAAGCTCGGACAGGGCTTGGCAAGTGAGCAGTTCTTC. Full variable domain (rest looked up from reference TRBV7-2 and TRBJ2-1): GAGVSQSPSNKVTEKGKDVELRCDPISGHTALYWYRQSLGQGLEFLIYFQGNSAPDKSGLPSDRFSAERTGGSVSTLTIQRTQQEDSAVYLCASSSKLGQGLASEQFFGPGTRLTVL.

The rearrangement uses TRBV5-1 and TRBJ2-5; D assignment may be TRBD1 or TRBD2 (5 bases each). V lost 0 bases to trimming and J lost 4 bases, with 10 bases between them. The germline V gene has CDR1 SGHRS and CDR2 YFSETQ. The CDR3 has 14 residues. The CDR3 DNA sequence: TGCGCCAGCAGCTTGGCAACGGGGACAGAGACCCAGTACTTC. Its translation is CASSLATGTETQYF.

Worth noting for this clonotype: The junction and the germline gene differ at one end; a read error may be behind it. The J gene is TRBJ2-7, the V gene TRBV9, with TRBD2 as a possible D gene (6 bases). The CDR3 is 13 residues long. Germline CDR1 is SGDLS and CDR2 is YYNGEE. The CDR3 sequence: CASSVVSGGERYF. The CDR3 DNA reads TGTGCCAGCAGCGTAGTTTCCGGGGGAGAGCGGTACTTC.

This chain links TRBV10-3 with TRBJ2-7; 8 nucleotides line up with TRBD2. The CDR3 totals 14 residues. Trimming took 8 bases from V and 2 from J; bases not matched to a gene: 8. Germline-derived CDR1 and CDR2 are ENHRY and SYGVKD. Here the CDR3 reads CAIGKVAGTYEQYF. CDR3 coding DNA: TGTGCCATCGGTAAGGTAGCGGGAACCTACGAGCAGTACTTC.

The chain carries TRBV3-1 and TRBJ2-7, with 7 bases aligning to TRBD1. Germline loops: CDR1 LGHDT, CDR2 YNNKEL (reference sequence). This CDR3 comprises 16 residues. J gave up 0 bases and V 3 bases, and 8 bases lay outside the gene matches. The CDR3 sequence is CASSQAPTGSSYEQYF. In DNA, the CDR3 is TGTGCCAGCAGCCAGGCCCCGACAGGGAGCTCCTACGAGCAGTACTTC.

This clonotype showed up many times. The rearrangement joins TRBV6-1 to TRBJ2-5; TRBD1 matches 9 bases. V trimming: 1 base; J trimming: 5 bases; junction bases outside the gene matches: 5. Germline V gives CDR1 MNHNS, CDR2 SASEGT. CDR3 length: 15 residues. The CDR3 sequence is CASSEGTGEGETQYF. The CDR3 DNA sequence: TGTGCCAGCAGTGAAGGGACAGGGGAGGGGGAGACCCAGTACTTC.

This sequence joins TRBV6-2 or TRBV6-3 and TRBJ2-7; 14 bases map to TRBD2. Germline CDR1 MNHEY, CDR2 SVGEGT. CDR3 length: 16 residues. V lost 5 bases to trimming and J lost 5 bases; unmatched junction nucleotides: 8. DNA for the CDR3: TGTGCCAGCAGTGCAATCCGGACTAGCGGGAGGCACGAGCAGTACTTC. Protein product: CASSAIRTSGRHEQYF.

This clonotype showed up just a few times. This chain uses TRBV7-2 with TRBJ1-2, with 8 nucleotides matching TRBD1. The CDR3 has 13 amino acids. Germline V gene lookup returns CDR1 SGHTA and CDR2 FQGNSA. Losses at the gene ends were 7 bases for V and 3 bases for J; bases not matched to a gene: 4. This CDR3 is CASTMTGDYGYTF. CDR3 nucleotides: TGTGCCAGCACCATGACAGGGGACTATGGCTACACCTTC. Full variable domain (rest looked up from reference TRBV7-2 and TRBJ1-2): GAGVSQSPSNKVTEKGKDVELRCDPISGHTALYWYRQSLGQGLEFLIYFQGNSAPDKSGLPSDRFSAERTGGSVSTLTIQRTQQEDSAVYLCASTMTGDYGYTFGSGTRLTVV.

The rearrangement links TRBV10-3 to TRBJ2-7; 15 bases fit TRBD2. Germline V gene data show CDR1 as ENHRY and CDR2 as SYGVKD. The CDR3 runs to 15 residues. V dropped 6 bases and J dropped 3; count of bases not matched to a gene: 3. In nucleotides, the CDR3 is TGTGCCATCAGCCGGACTAGCGGGAGGGTCTACGAGCAGTACTTC. Its protein product is CAISRTSGRVYEQYF.

Details on this clonotype: Just one base apart from a much larger clone, this may be a read error. The rearrangement links TRBV7-3 to TRBJ2-6, with TRBD1 as a possible D gene (5 bases). Germline loops: CDR1 SGHTA, CDR2 FQGTGA. CDR3 length: 15 residues. CDR3 residues: CASSLTGSGANVPTF. In DNA, the CDR3 is TGTGCCAGCAGCTTAACGGGCTCTGGGGCCAACGTCCCGACTTTC.

This clonotype was detected only a few times. V usage is TRBV20-1 and J usage is TRBJ2-7; 11 bases are a match to TRBD2. Germline loops: CDR1 DFQATT, CDR2 SNEGSKA (reference sequence). V shed 5 bases, J shed 6 bases, and the junction held 12 bases outside the gene matches. This CDR3 contains 15 residues. The CDR3 reads CSALLAGVSLGEQYF. The CDR3 DNA sequence: TGCAGTGCTTTACTAGCGGGAGTCTCTCTTGGCGAGCAGTACTTC.

CDR3 amino acids: CASSYSRRFNTGELFF. In nucleotides, the CDR3 is TGTGCCAGCAGTTACTCCCGCAGGTTTAACACCGGGGAGCTGTTTTTT. The chain combines TRBV6-2 or TRBV6-3 with TRBJ2-2; D remains unclear. The germline V gene encodes CDR1 MNHEY and CDR2 SVGEGT. V was shortened by 0 bases and J by 2 bases, with 10 bases between the two germline ends. CDR3 size: 16 residues.

The rearrangement links TRBV12-3 or TRBV12-4 to TRBJ2-7; TRBD1 might be the D (5 bases). V lost 5 bases to trimming and J lost 11 bases, with 19 bases between them. The CDR3 length is 13 residues. The CDR3 sequence is CASSQGVANIEYF. The CDR3 DNA is TGTGCCAGCAGTCAAGGGGTGGCAAACATTGAGTACTTC.

Ten or more counts support this clonotype. The chain joins TRBV11-2 to TRBJ2-5; 10 bases are shared with TRBD2. The V gene end was trimmed by 1 base and the J gene end by 5 bases; junction bases not matched to a gene: 7. The CDR3 loop spans 16 amino acids. Germline values: CDR1 SGHAT, CDR2 FQNNGV. CDR3 sequence reads: CASSLASGRVTETQYF. The CDR3 DNA is TGTGCCAGCAGCTTAGCCAGCGGGAGGGTTACGGAGACCCAGTACTTC.

The chain carries TRBV12-3 or TRBV12-4 and TRBJ1-4, with D unclear. The length of the CDR3 is 13 residues. Trimming pared 1 base from V and 11 bases from J, leaving 11 bases between. The CDR3 coding sequence is TGTGCCAGCAGTTTAGGACTCCTGGGGAAACTGTTTTTT. It specifies CASSLGLLGKLFF.

The V gene is TRBV29-1, the J gene TRBJ2-3; D is ambiguous. V was trimmed by 3 bases and J by 4 bases, leaving 8 bases between them. The CDR3 spans 12 residues. Germline-derived CDR1 and CDR2 are SQVTM and ANQGSEA. The CDR3 nucleotides are TGCAGCGTTGACCACCTGTCAGATACGCAGTATTTT. As protein: CSVDHLSDTQYF.

J is TRBJ2-3 and V is TRBV5-1; 8 positions match TRBD1. The ends lost 3 bases at V and 4 bases at J; junction bases unmatched: 10. The CDR3 totals 16 residues. Germline-derived CDR1 and CDR2 are SGHRS and YFSETQ. The CDR3 DNA follows: TGCGCCAGCAGCTCCTTTGACAGGGGAGGTCCAGATACGCAGTATTTT. Its translation is CASSSFDRGGPDTQYF.

V and J are TRBV12-3 or TRBV12-4 and TRBJ2-5; TRBD2 agrees at 14 bases. V shed 6 bases, J shed 3 bases, and the junction held 6 bases outside the gene matches. CDR3 length: 16 residues. Here the CDR3 reads CASSPLGLAGEETQYF. The CDR3 region has the DNA TGTGCCAGCAGCCCCCTGGGACTAGCGGGAGAAGAGACCCAGTACTTC.

This clonotype was detected only a few times. The V gene is TRBV4-2, the J gene TRBJ2-2, with TRBD2 matching over 8 bases. This CDR3 spans 14 amino acids. CDR1 is LGHNA and CDR2 is YNFKEQ in the germline V gene. V shed 5 bases and J 5 bases; nucleotides not matched to a gene: 4. The CDR3: CASSLTGGTGELFF. The CDR3, as DNA: TGTGCCAGCAGCTTGACGGGGGGGACCGGGGAGCTGTTTTTT.

This chain links TRBV14 with TRBJ1-2, with 7 bases that match TRBD1. V lost 5 bases and J lost 12; bases outside the gene matches: 9. Germline V lookup: CDR1 SGHDN, CDR2 FVKESK. The CDR3 spans 12 residues. CDR3 protein: CASSVGQLEHTF. The CDR3 DNA follows: TGTGCCAGCAGCGTGGGACAGCTTGAACACACCTTC. Variable domain in full (rest from reference TRBV14 and TRBJ1-2): EAGVTQFPSHSVIEKGQTVTLRCDPISGHDNLYWYRRVMGKEIKFLLHFVKESKQDESGMPNNRFLAERTGGTYSTLKVQPAELEDSGVYFCASSVGQLEHTFGSGTRLTVV.

This chain uses TRBV5-1 with TRBJ2-4, with D possibly TRBD2 on 6 matching bases. Near its end, the DNA agrees better with TRBJ2-7, so the J call may be wrong. The CDR3 totals 14 residues. Germline-derived CDR1 and CDR2 are SGHRS and YFSETQ. The CDR3 sequence: CASSFEGTWGEQYF. CDR3 DNA sequence: TGCGCCAGCAGCTTCGAGGGGACTTGGGGCGAGCAGTACTTC.

This rearrangement joins TRBV20-1 to TRBJ2-7, with 8 bases aligning to TRBD1. The germline V gene has CDR1 DFQATT and CDR2 SNEGSKA (reference sequence). The CDR3 loop spans 14 amino acids. Trimming took 6 bases from V and 3 from J; bases not matched to a gene: 10. The CDR3 DNA follows: TGCAGTGCACCTCCCGGGACAGGAGGCTACGAGCAGTACTTC. Translated: CSAPPGTGGYEQYF.